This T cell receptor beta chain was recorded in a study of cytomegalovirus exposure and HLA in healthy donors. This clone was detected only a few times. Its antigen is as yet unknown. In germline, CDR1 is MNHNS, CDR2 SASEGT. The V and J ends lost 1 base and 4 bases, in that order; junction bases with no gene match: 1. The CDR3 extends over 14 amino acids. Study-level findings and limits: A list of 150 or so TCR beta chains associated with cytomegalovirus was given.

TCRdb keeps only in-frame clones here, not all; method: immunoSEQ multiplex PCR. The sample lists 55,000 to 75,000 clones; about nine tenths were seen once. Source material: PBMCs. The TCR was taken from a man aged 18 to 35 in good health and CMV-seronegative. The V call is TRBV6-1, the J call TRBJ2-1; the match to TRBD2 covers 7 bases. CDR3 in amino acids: CASSEVAGYNEQFF. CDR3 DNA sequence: TGTGCCAGCAGTGAAGTAGCGGGTTACAATGAGCAGTTCTTC.